This T cell receptor (beta chain) appears in the sequencing data of a study of Ad26.COV2.S vaccination and SARS-CoV-2 variants. Study-level background: In the COV1001 trial, the donor was in the Ad26.COV2.S arm.

Germline V lookup: CDR1 SGHRS, CDR2 YFSETQ. The CDR3 is 15 amino acids. V lost 0 bases and J lost 9, with 18 bases in between. The protocol was immunoSEQ multiplex PCR, while the TCRdb copy is restricted to in-frame clones and leaves out a portion. The sample records some 370,000 clones, 80% to 90% being singletons. This sample's treatment: approximately 18 received Ad26.COV2.S at low or high dose, single or two shots; several received placebo; per-sample allocation not given. Sample collection was performed on day 63 after the first vaccine or placebo injection. Donation came from an adult in Boston who was aged 18-55 years. An Ad26 vector expressing Wuhan-strain SARS-CoV-2 spike served as the vaccine.

J is TRBJ2-5 and V is TRBV5-1; D not certain. The sequence was collected from a person aged 18-65 years who received the Ad26.COV2.S COVID-19 vaccine or a placebo. Here the sequenced sample was peripheral blood, taken in a trial of Ad26.COV2.S vaccine versus placebo. The CDR3 nucleotides are TGCGCCAGCAGCTTGGATTCGGTGGGCCGTAGGGCCCAGTACTTC. Its translation is CASSLDSVGRRAQYF.